Reported below is one TCR beta chain. The data originate from a study of CD8 T cells in Susac syndrome. Germline CDR1 reads DFQATT; CDR2 reads SNEGSKA (reference sequence). This CDR3 spans 13 amino acids. The V and J ends lost 6 bases and 2 bases, in that order; junction bases with no gene match: 5. Controls were healthy donors (matched for age and sex). TEMRA cells were enriched by FACS, and CD4+ and CD8+ T cells were negatively isolated. It was with random hexamers that about 0.45 to 1 ug RNA was reverse transcribed. TCRdb recomputed calls from the immunoSEQ multiplex PCR reads with MiXCR, one row per CDR3 protein. The sample holds 95,000 to 150,000 distinct CDR3 sequences, around 95% seen once.

The sample taken for sequencing was CD4+ T cells from PBMCs. The chain combines TRBV20-1 with TRBJ2-3, with 7 bases aligning to TRBD1. The sequence was collected from a human donor in good health. The CDR3 bases are TGCAGTGCCCCGGGACAGCCCACAGATACGCAGTATTTT. Translation: CSAPGQPTDTQYF.